These 22 T cell receptor beta chains were all obtained from the same sample, sequenced in a study of early T cells in non-severe SARS-CoV-2 infection. One entry per CDR3 protein, called by TCRdb with MiXCR from the 5' RACE reads. This table holds more than 20,000 distinct CDR3 sequences, around 5.8% found once. The source material was whole blood. The receptor source for this set is an adult who was a healthcare worker with PCR-confirmed SARS-CoV-2 infection or an uninfected control (not recorded which).

The V gene is TRBV27, the J gene TRBJ2-7, with 7 positions matching TRBD1. CDR1 MNHEY and CDR2 SMNVEV come from the germline V gene (reference sequence). The length of the CDR3 is 13 residues. The J segment lost 3 bases and the V segment lost 5 bases, leaving 4 bases of the junction unmatched. CDR3 coding DNA: TGTGCCAGCAGTCCGTGGACAGGCTACGAGCAGTACTTC. It codes for CASSPWTGYEQYF.

The sample holds many counts of this clonotype. V and J are TRBV6-5 and TRBJ2-5, with TRBD2 matching over 12 bases. The CDR3 totals 13 residues. Germline V CDR1 and CDR2: MNHEY, SVGAGI. V was clipped by 10 bases and J by 4 bases; unmatched bases: 4. The CDR3 DNA follows: TGTGCCACCACTAGCGGGGGGACAGAGACCCAGTACTTC. Amino acids: CATTSGGTETQYF.

This clonotype was seen repeatedly, ten times or more. This chain links TRBV11-2 with TRBJ2-3, with D tentatively TRBD1 or TRBD2 (5 bases each). Germline assignment: CDR1 SGHAT and CDR2 FQNNGV. The V gene lost 5 bases and the J gene lost 2 bases, with 17 bases spanning the gap. The CDR3 spans 16 residues. The CDR3 spells CASSPGLHNPTDTQYF. The CDR3 nucleotides are TGTGCCAGCAGCCCGGGGCTCCACAACCCCACAGATACGCAGTATTTT.

This clonotype was seen at least ten times. The chain employs TRBV10-3 and TRBJ1-1; TRBD1 might be the D (5 bases). This CDR3 has 14 residues. CDR1 ENHRY and CDR2 SYGVKD come from the germline V gene. V was clipped by 6 bases and J by 0 bases, with 11 bases between them. The CDR3: CAIRDVGLNTEAFF. As DNA, the CDR3 is TGTGCCATCAGGGACGTGGGGCTGAACACTGAAGCTTTCTTT.

This clonotype was counted at least ten times. The CDR3 DNA reads TGCGCCAGCAGCCAAGGAACAATGACTGGGGCCAACGTCCTGACTTTC. It translates to CASSQGTMTGANVLTF. The chain carries TRBV4-3 and TRBJ2-6; D ambiguous. Trimming stripped 1 base from V and 2 bases from J, with 9 bases between. The CDR3 runs 16 residues. Per the germline V gene, CDR1 is LGHNA and CDR2 is YSLEER.

This clonotype occurred a few times. The V call is TRBV9, the J call TRBJ2-7; D is undetermined. Germline assignment: CDR1 SGDLS and CDR2 YYNGEE. The ends were cut back, 4 bases at V and 10 bases at J, with 12 bases in the middle. There are 11 residues in the CDR3. CDR3 DNA sequence: TGTGCCAGCAGCTCCGGTAGGAGACAGTACTTC. It codes for CASSSGRRQYF.

This clonotype was seen repeatedly, ten times or more. The chain joins TRBV20-1 to TRBJ1-5; no clear D gene. The germline V and J ends were trimmed by 2 bases and 3 bases, with 5 bases remaining between them. In germline, CDR1 is DFQATT, CDR2 SNEGSKA (reference sequence). There are 12 residues in the CDR3. The CDR3 nucleotides are TGCAGTGCTAGACGGTCCAATCAGCCCCAGCATTTT. Protein product: CSARRSNQPQHF.

This clonotype was observed at least ten times. The V call is TRBV20-1, the J call TRBJ2-7; 10 bases are shared with TRBD1. The CDR3 spans 15 residues. Trimming at V came to 3 bases and at J to 2 bases, leaving 7 bases not matched to a gene. CDR1 is DFQATT, CDR2 SNEGSKA, per germline (reference sequence). The CDR3 protein is CSARGPGQGTYEQYF. For the CDR3, the DNA is TGCAGTGCTAGGGGGCCGGGACAGGGGACCTACGAGCAGTACTTC.

The chain recombines TRBV15 with TRBJ2-3, with D possibly TRBD1 on 5 matching bases. The V gene's germline CDR1 is LNHNV and CDR2 YYDKDF (reference sequence). The length of the CDR3 is 14 residues. Trimming removed 0 bases at V and 6 bases at J, with 10 bases between. This CDR3 is CATSRDQGWDTQYF. Written as DNA, the CDR3 is TGTGCCACCAGCAGAGACCAGGGTTGGGATACGCAGTATTTT.

CDR3 protein: CASSRAVNYGYTF. The DNA of the CDR3 is TGTGCCAGCAGCCGGGCCGTTAACTATGGCTACACCTTC. This sequence joins TRBV2 and TRBJ1-2; D not resolved. The CDR3 totals 13 residues. The V gene's germline CDR1 is SNHLY and CDR2 FYNNEI. V was clipped by 6 bases and J by 1 base, with 9 bases between them. Based on the CDR3 plus reference TRBV2 and TRBJ1-2, the full variable domain is EPEVTQTPSHQVTQMGQEVILRCVPISNHLYFYWYRQILGQKVEFLVSFYNNEISEKSEIFDDQFSVERPDGSNFTLKIRSTKLEDSAMYFCASSRAVNYGYTFGSGTRLTVV.

This clonotype is termed medium-sized. V is TRBV19 and J is TRBJ1-5; 11 bases are shared with TRBD1. V gave up 10 bases and J gave up 5 bases; unmatched junction bases: 7. This CDR3 contains 14 residues. From germline, CDR1 is LNHDA and CDR2 SQIVND (reference sequence). The CDR3 sequence is CATKGQGVDQPQHF. The CDR3 bases are TGTGCCACCAAGGGACAGGGGGTCGATCAGCCCCAGCATTTT.

About this clonotype: At one end the junction does not follow the germline gene, possibly because of a read error. The rearrangement links TRBV18 to TRBJ1-5; no firm D call. Germline V gene lookup returns CDR1 KGHSH and CDR2 LQKENI. There are 13 residues in the CDR3. Here the CDR3 DNA reads TGTGCCAGCTCACCACTCGACAATCAGCTCCAGCATTTT. As protein: CASSPLDNQLQHF.

This clonotype was observed a few times. V gene TRBV7-2 combines with J gene TRBJ2-2; 11 bases line up with TRBD2. Trimming took 2 bases from V and 1 from J; bases not matched to a gene: 9. Germline lookup yields CDR1 SGHTA and CDR2 FQGNSA. The CDR3 sequence is 19 residues long. The CDR3 DNA sequence: TGTGCCAGCAGCTTATATCTAGCGGGGGGAAGGAAGAACACCGGGGAGCTGTTTTTT. Amino acid sequence: CASSLYLAGGRKNTGELFF.

This clonotype has a count of ten or more. The chain joins TRBV27 to TRBJ2-3; a possible D gene is TRBD2 (5 bases). The CDR3 length is 13 residues. Trimming shortened V by 6 bases and J by 8 bases, and 15 bases separated the two germline ends. Per the germline V gene, CDR1 is MNHEY and CDR2 is SMNVEV (reference sequence). This chain's CDR3 is CASSTDRGRTQYF. In DNA form, the CDR3 reads TGTGCCAGCAGCACCGACCGAGGGCGTACGCAGTATTTT.

This clonotype was seen many times. This chain uses TRBV11-3 with TRBJ2-1; weak D call: TRBD2 (6 bases). This CDR3 is 14 amino acids long. Per the germline V gene, CDR1 is SGHNT and CDR2 is YENEEA. Trimming took off 6 bases at V and 2 bases at J, with 11 bases between the two ends. CDR3 DNA sequence: TGTGCCAGCAGTAGCGGCCCCACCTACAATGAGCAGTTCTTC. Its translation: CASSSGPTYNEQFF. Using reference TRBV11-3 and TRBJ2-1 for the parts outside the CDR3, the full variable domain is EAGVVQSPRYKIIEKKQPVAFWCNPISGHNTLYWYLQNLGQGPELLIRYENEEAVDDSQLPKDRFSAERLKGVDSTLKIQPAELGDSAVYLCASSSGPTYNEQFFGPGTRLTVL.

This clonotype was recorded at least ten times. The chain carries TRBV2 and TRBJ2-1, with D perhaps being TRBD1 or TRBD2 (5 bases each). The V end lost 10 bases, the J end lost 5 bases, and 18 bases lay between the germline ends. This CDR3 spans 14 amino acids. The germline V gene encodes CDR1 SNHLY and CDR2 FYNNEI. The CDR3 protein is CATRGTLSHNEQFF. In DNA, the CDR3 is TGTGCCACCAGAGGGACCCTCTCTCACAATGAGCAGTTCTTC.

This clonotype was detected only a few times. The chain joins TRBV7-6 to TRBJ2-5, with D uncertain. V lost 5 bases to trimming and J lost 5 bases, with 12 bases between them. The germline V gene encodes CDR1 SGHVS and CDR2 FNYEAQ. CDR3 length: 13 residues. The CDR3 loop reads CASSPTPGETQYF. In nucleotides, the CDR3 is TGTGCCAGCAGCCCGACCCCGGGTGAGACCCAGTACTTC. Full variable domain (remainder filled in from reference TRBV7-6 and TRBJ2-5): GAGVSQSPRYKVTKRGQDVALRCDPISGHVSLYWYRQALGQGPEFLTYFNYEAQQDKSGLPNDRFSAERPEGSISTLTIQRTEQRDSAMYRCASSPTPGETQYFGPGTRLLVL.

Regarding this clonotype: The CDR3 carries no conserved terminal phenylalanine or tryptophan, so it likely arises from a read error. The chain uses TRBV9 and TRBJ2-3; D remains unclear. Germline loops: CDR1 SGDLS, CDR2 YYNGEE. The V end was cut by 3 bases, the J end by 7 bases, with 12 bases between. The CDR3 loop spans 13 amino acids. The DNA for the CDR3 is TGTGCCAGCAGCGACGACCCCTATTATACGCAGTATTAT. It codes for CASSDDPYYTQYY.

The J gene is TRBJ2-1, the V gene TRBV2; D is unclear. V lost 3 bases and J 7 bases, leaving 7 bases between the germline ends. Germline CDR1 and CDR2: SNHLY and FYNNEI. This CDR3 region has 12 residues. CDR3 region: CASSDALNEQFF. DNA for the CDR3: TGTGCCAGCAGTGACGCCCTGAATGAGCAGTTCTTC.

This clonotype came up many times. The chain joins TRBV4-1 to TRBJ2-1; no clear D. This CDR3 has 15 residues. Germline-derived CDR1 and CDR2 are MGHRA and YSYEKL. The V end lost 0 bases, the J end lost 2 bases, and 8 bases lay between the germline ends. In DNA form, the CDR3 reads TGCGCCAGCAGCCAAGATGTGTTAGCCTACAATGAGCAGTTCTTC. Translating it yields CASSQDVLAYNEQFF.

This clonotype was observed a handful of times. This chain connects TRBV11-2 to TRBJ2-7, with no clear D. V lost 1 base and J lost 2, with 9 bases in between. This CDR3 region has 14 residues. Per germline, CDR1 SGHAT and CDR2 FQNNGV. The CDR3: CASSLGPVTYEQYF. The CDR3 DNA reads as TGTGCCAGCAGCTTAGGGCCTGTTACCTACGAGCAGTACTTC.

This clonotype has ten or more counts. The chain employs TRBV29-1 and TRBJ1-1, with D uncertain. The CDR3 length is 13 residues. The germline V gene encodes CDR1 SQVTM and CDR2 ANQGSEA. V gave up 7 bases and J gave up 3 bases, with 15 bases separating them. CDR3 residues: CSAPSLEYTEAFF. CDR3 in DNA: TGCAGCGCTCCCTCCCTTGAATACACTGAAGCTTTCTTT.